These 11 T cell receptor beta chains were sequenced from one sample in a study of shared clonotypes between healthy human individuals. Clones were read by immunoSEQ multiplex PCR, and TCRdb kept only the in-frame ones, dropping some. The sample carries roughly 2.4 million clones, around 95% recorded once. The sequenced material came from naive CD4+ T cells sorted from blood. As for subset: CD45RA+ positively selected. Receptors were obtained from a man aged 18 to 35 in good health.

The V and J genes are TRBV4-2 and TRBJ1-1; perhaps TRBD1 as D (6 bases). The V end lost 0 bases, the J end lost 4 bases, and 18 bases lay between the germline ends. The CDR3 covers 17 residues. CDR1 and CDR2 (germline): LGHNA, YNFKEQ. The CDR3 sequence is CASSQDRRGRRSTEAFF. The DNA for the CDR3 is TGTGCCAGCAGCCAAGATCGGAGGGGGAGGAGGAGCACTGAAGCTTTCTTT.

The rearrangement joins TRBV10-3 to TRBJ1-6, with no clear D. This CDR3 has 13 amino acids. Germline assignment: CDR1 ENHRY and CDR2 SYGVKD. The V gene lost 6 bases and the J gene lost 0 bases, with 3 bases spanning the gap. The CDR3: CAIRGSYNSPLHF. DNA for the CDR3: TGTGCCATCAGGGGCTCCTATAATTCACCCCTCCACTTT.

A remark on this clone: Other DNA variants within this sample encode the same CDR3. The gene calls are TRBV5-1 and TRBJ1-5; D is perhaps TRBD1 (5 bases). Per the germline V gene, CDR1 is SGHRS and CDR2 is YFSETQ. The CDR3 is made up of 13 amino acids. The V end was cut by 7 bases, the J end by 4 bases, with 12 bases between. The CDR3 coding sequence is TGCGCCAGCCGCGTCGACAGTAATCAGCCCCAGCATTTT. This encodes CASRVDSNQPQHF.

V usage is TRBV7-9 and J usage is TRBJ1-1; possibly TRBD1 for D (5 bases). Trimming removed 5 bases at V and 0 bases at J, with 13 bases between. Germline lookup yields CDR1 SEHNR and CDR2 FQNEAQ (reference sequence). This CDR3 is 15 amino acids long. In DNA, the CDR3 is TGTGCCAGCAGCCCGAACCGACAGATGAACACTGAAGCTTTCTTT. Amino acid sequence: CASSPNRQMNTEAFF.

V gene TRBV9 combines with J gene TRBJ2-3; D remains ambiguous. Germline CDR1 reads SGDLS; CDR2 reads YYNGEE. The CDR3 length is 17 residues. The ends were cut back, 0 bases at V and 2 bases at J, with 16 bases in the middle. The chain's CDR3 is CASSVAPQVEATDTQYF. The DNA for the CDR3 is TGTGCCAGCAGCGTAGCTCCCCAGGTCGAGGCCACAGATACGCAGTATTTT.

This clone came up once. Other DNA sequences from this sample encode an identical CDR3 as well. Here the CDR3 reads CASSPRTGMNTEAFF. DNA of the CDR3: TGCGCCAGCAGCCCCAGAACAGGGATGAACACTGAAGCTTTCTTT. The chain uses TRBV5-1 and TRBJ1-1, with D possibly TRBD1 on 6 matching bases. The V gene lost 4 bases and the J gene lost 0 bases, with 13 bases spanning the gap. The germline CDR1 and CDR2 sequences are SGHRS and YFSETQ. The CDR3 is 15 amino acids.

With regard to this clone: Other DNA sequences in the sample encode the same CDR3. The rearrangement links TRBV10-3 to TRBJ2-5, with D unresolved. The CDR3 is made up of 13 amino acids. Germline V gives CDR1 ENHRY, CDR2 SYGVKD. V was clipped by 3 bases and J by 1 base, with 6 bases between them. CDR3 coding DNA: TGTGCCATCAGTGACGGCCTCCAAGAGACCCAGTACTTC. Translated, it gives CAISDGLQETQYF.

Comment on this clone: Distinct nucleotide sequences in the sample also encode this CDR3. J is TRBJ2-1 and V is TRBV5-1; D gene ambiguous. Trimming took 0 bases from V and 2 from J, leaving 6 bases between them. This CDR3 is built from 14 residues. Germline lookup yields CDR1 SGHRS and CDR2 YFSETQ. In DNA form, the CDR3 reads TGCGCCAGCAGCTTGGAGGCGGCCTACAATGAGCAGTTCTTC. Translating it yields CASSLEAAYNEQFF.

The J gene is TRBJ2-7, the V gene TRBV4-3; D could derive from TRBD1 or TRBD2 (7 bases each). CDR3 length equals 14 residues. Trimming removed 4 bases from V and 1 base from J, with 11 bases in between. CDR1 and CDR2 from the germline V gene are LGHNA and YSLEER. The chain's CDR3 is CASSPGGVSYEQYF. The CDR3 coding sequence is TGCGCCAGCAGCCCAGGGGGGGTTTCCTACGAGCAGTACTTC.

As regards this clone: The identical CDR3 is also encoded by other nucleotide sequences in the sample. The chain uses TRBV5-4 and TRBJ2-3; possibly TRBD2 for D (5 bases). Germline V gives CDR1 SGHNT, CDR2 YYREEE (reference sequence). Trimming left V 1 base short and J 4 bases short, with 7 bases between. This CDR3 region has 13 residues. CDR3 sequence: CASSLTEADTQYF. In DNA form, the CDR3 reads TGTGCCAGCAGCTTGACGGAGGCAGATACGCAGTATTTT.

The chain is built from TRBV7-9 and TRBJ2-7, with 10 bases that match TRBD1. The CDR3 is 14 amino acids. From germline, CDR1 is SEHNR and CDR2 FQNEAQ (reference sequence). V gave up 5 bases and J gave up 2 bases; unmatched junction bases: 3. The chain's CDR3 is CASSQGQGAYEQYF. CDR3 DNA sequence: TGTGCCAGCAGCCAAGGACAGGGGGCCTACGAGCAGTACTTC.